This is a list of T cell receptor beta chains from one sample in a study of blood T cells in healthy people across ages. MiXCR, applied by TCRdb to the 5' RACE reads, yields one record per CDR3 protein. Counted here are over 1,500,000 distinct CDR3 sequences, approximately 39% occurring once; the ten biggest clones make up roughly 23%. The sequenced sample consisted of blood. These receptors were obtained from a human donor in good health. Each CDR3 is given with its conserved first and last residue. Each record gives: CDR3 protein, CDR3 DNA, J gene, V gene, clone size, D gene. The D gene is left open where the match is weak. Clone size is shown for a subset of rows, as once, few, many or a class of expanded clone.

CSALAGGNGGYTF,TGCAGTGCCCTGGCGGGGGGAAATGGTGGCTACACCTTC,TRBJ1-2,TRBV20-1,.,.
CSAPRIQETQFF,TGCAGTGCTCCTAGGATACAAGAGACCCAGTTCTTC,TRBJ2-1,TRBV20-1,.,.
CASSLGSRDTIYEQYF,TGCGCCAGCAGCTTGGGATCCCGGGACACTATCTACGAGCAGTACTTC,TRBJ2-7,TRBV5-1,.,.
CASSLGGGAKNEQFF,TGTGCCAGCAGCTTAGGCGGGGGGGCCAAAAATGAGCAGTTCTTC,TRBJ2-1,TRBV7-2,.,TRBD2
CASSSRTELNTEAFF,TGTGCCAGCAGCTCAAGGACGGAGCTGAACACTGAAGCTTTCTTT,TRBJ1-1,TRBV9,.,.
CASSQDIGSSPLHF,TGTGCCAGCAGCCAAGATATCGGATCTTCACCCCTCCACTTT,TRBJ1-6,TRBV14,.,.
CSVRQGASYNSPLHF,TGCAGCGTTCGACAGGGGGCCTCCTATAATTCACCCCTCCACTTT,TRBJ1-6,TRBV29-1,once,TRBD1
CSVDKQSGSYEQYF,TGCAGCGTTGATAAACAAAGCGGGTCCTACGAGCAGTACTTC,TRBJ2-7,TRBV29-1,few,.
CASSQDVRTYEQYF,TGCGCCAGCAGCCAAGATGTTCGGACCTACGAGCAGTACTTC,TRBJ2-7,TRBV4-3,many,.
CASSPDRQKGYTF,TGTGCCAGCAGTCCTGACAGACAAAAAGGCTACACTTTC,TRBJ1-2,TRBV12-3/TRBV12-4,once,.
CASSHFSGGGGETQYF,TGTGCCAGCAGCCATTTTAGCGGGGGCGGGGGAGAGACCCAGTACTTC,TRBJ2-5,TRBV4-2,.,TRBD2
CASSGGPSGEQETQYF,TGCGCCAGCAGCGGGGGACCTAGCGGGGAACAAGAGACCCAGTACTTC,TRBJ2-5,TRBV5-1,few,TRBD2
CASSLQDTGGDYNEQFF,TGCGCCAGCAGCCTCCAGGACACCGGAGGGGATTACAATGAGCAGTTCTTC,TRBJ2-1,TRBV5-1,few,.
CCAPRGGYNEQFF,TGCTGCGCTCCCCGAGGGGGTTACAATGAGCAGTTCTTC,TRBJ2-1,TRBV20-1,.,.
CSAPRQGASQPQHF,TGCAGTGCACCCCGACAGGGGGCCAGTCAGCCCCAGCATTTT,TRBJ1-5,TRBV20-1,.,TRBD1
CASSYFLDRDYGYTF,TGTGCCAGCAGCTATTTCCTGGACAGGGACTATGGCTACACCTTC,TRBJ1-2,TRBV3-1,few,TRBD1
CASSQATTPWDNSPLHF,TGCGCCAGCAGCCAAGCGACAACCCCTTGGGATAATTCACCCCTCCACTTT,TRBJ1-6,TRBV4-3,.,.
CSVDAPGGTDTQYF,TGCAGCGTTGATGCGCCGGGGGGGACAGATACGCAGTATTTT,TRBJ2-3,TRBV29-1,once,TRBD2
CASSQDGGRRGEQYF,TGCGCCAGCAGCCAAGACGGAGGCAGGAGAGGCGAGCAGTACTTC,TRBJ2-7,TRBV4-3,.,.
CASSLSTWTGAGELFF,TGTGCCAGCAGCCTCTCGACCTGGACAGGGGCCGGGGAGCTGTTTTTT,TRBJ2-2,TRBV21-1,.,.
CSAGGGEMLQETQYF,TGCAGTGCTGGCGGGGGGGAGATGCTACAAGAGACCCAGTACTTC,TRBJ2-5,TRBV20-1,.,TRBD2
CASSHTLTSGTYRTDTQYF,TGTGCCAGCAGCCATACCCTGACTAGCGGCACCTACCGCACAGATACGCAGTATTTT,TRBJ2-3,TRBV12-3/TRBV12-4,few,TRBD2
CASSKSGGAGEQFF,TGTGCCAGCAGTAAAAGCGGGGGGGCCGGGGAGCAGTTCTTC,TRBJ2-1,TRBV9,.,TRBD2
CASRPAVDSYEQYF,TGTGCCAGCAGACCCGCAGTCGACTCCTACGAGCAGTACTTC,TRBJ2-7,TRBV12-3/TRBV12-4,many,.
CASSYTPGSYSTDTQYF,TGTGCCAGCAGTTACACGCCCGGGAGTTATAGCACAGATACGCAGTATTTT,TRBJ2-3,TRBV6-5,.,.
CASRLGGRSYEQYF,TGTGCCAGCAGACTGGGGGGTCGCTCCTACGAGCAGTACTTC,TRBJ2-7,TRBV27,many,.
CASSHLSSGDSQETQYF,TGTGCCAGCAGCCACCTATCTAGCGGGGACAGTCAAGAGACCCAGTACTTC,TRBJ2-5,TRBV4-2,many,TRBD2
CASSEQGAPQETQYF,TGTGCCAGCAGCGAACAGGGAGCTCCCCAAGAGACCCAGTACTTC,TRBJ2-5,TRBV9,.,.
CRASLSRASSYEQYF,TGCAGGGCTAGTCTTTCGAGGGCCAGCTCCTACGAGCAGTACTTC,TRBJ2-7,TRBV20-1,.,.
CSATGTDHQPQHF,TGCAGTGCTACTGGGACCGACCATCAGCCCCAGCATTTT,TRBJ1-5,TRBV20-1,.,.
CASSPQNTGHPGGYTF,TGCGCCAGCAGCCCCCAAAATACGGGACACCCGGGAGGCTACACCTTC,TRBJ1-2,TRBV4-3,.,.
CASSHGFQGSNQPQHF,TGTGCCAGCAGCCACGGATTTCAAGGGAGCAATCAGCCCCAGCATTTT,TRBJ1-5,TRBV6-2/TRBV6-3,.,.
CSAISTRDRGLRETQYF,TGCAGTGCTATTTCAACTCGGGACAGGGGGCTTCGAGAGACCCAGTACTTC,TRBJ2-5,TRBV20-1,.,TRBD1
CASSSPIEIGPNEQYF,TGTGCCAGCAGCTCTCCGATAGAGATCGGACCAAACGAGCAGTACTTC,TRBJ2-7,TRBV9,few,.
CASSTGASPLDTEAFF,TGTGCCAGCAGTACAGGGGCCTCCCCCCTGGACACTGAAGCTTTCTTT,TRBJ1-1,TRBV6-6,.,TRBD1
CSVEGSWTGDNYEQFF,TGTAGCGTTGAAGGGTCCTGGACAGGGGACAACTACGAGCAGTTCTTC,TRBJ2-1,TRBV29-1,.,TRBD1
CASSYSIEGGNTEAFF,TGTGCCAGCAGTTACTCAATTGAGGGGGGGAACACTGAAGCTTTCTTT,TRBJ1-1,TRBV6-5,.,.
CASSLSGNPYEQYF,TGTGCCAGCAGCTTATCAGGGAACCCCTACGAGCAGTACTTC,TRBJ2-7,TRBV7-2,.,.
CASQNDLYEQYF,TGTGCCAGTCAGAACGACCTCTACGAGCAGTACTTC,TRBJ2-7,TRBV28,few,.
CASSQSGEYYNEQFF,TGCGCCAGCAGCCAAAGCGGGGAGTACTACAATGAGCAGTTCTTC,TRBJ2-1,TRBV4-1,.,TRBD2
CASSLDGTLQPQHF,TGCGCCAGCAGCCTTGACGGGACACTCCAGCCCCAGCATTTT,TRBJ1-5,TRBV5-1,.,.
CASRQDQETQYF,TGTGCCAGTCGACAGGACCAAGAGACCCAGTACTTC,TRBJ2-5,TRBV5-1,few,.
CASSLRPRGTYNEQFF,TGTGCCAGCAGCTTAAGGCCCAGGGGTACCTACAATGAGCAGTTCTTC,TRBJ2-1,TRBV7-3,.,.
CASSRSGDPNTEAFF,TGCGCCAGCAGCCGTAGTGGGGACCCGAACACTGAAGCTTTCTTT,TRBJ1-1,TRBV5-1,.,.
CASATGSTNEKLFF,TGCGCCAGTGCGACGGGGTCTACTAATGAAAAACTGTTTTTT,TRBJ1-4,TRBV5-1,.,.